This T cell receptor beta chain was sequenced during a study of cytomegalovirus exposure and HLA in healthy donors. V was cut by 5 bases and J by 0 bases, with 11 bases left in between. CDR3 size: 15 residues. In germline, CDR1 is MDHEN, CDR2 SYDVKM. Amplification used 60 Vbeta primers and 13 Jbeta primers. Here immunoSEQ multiplex PCR was the method, and the copy in TCRdb shows in-frame clones only, minus some. The data contain some 180,000 clones, about four fifths of them singletons. Sequencing was carried out using PBMCs. This chain connects TRBV28 to TRBJ1-5; unclear D gene. The receptor comes from a man aged 40-50 years in good health and CMV-seropositive. CDR3 in DNA: TGTGCCAGCAGTGGGCAGACCTATAGCAATCAGCCCCAGCATTTT. It specifies CASSGQTYSNQPQHF.